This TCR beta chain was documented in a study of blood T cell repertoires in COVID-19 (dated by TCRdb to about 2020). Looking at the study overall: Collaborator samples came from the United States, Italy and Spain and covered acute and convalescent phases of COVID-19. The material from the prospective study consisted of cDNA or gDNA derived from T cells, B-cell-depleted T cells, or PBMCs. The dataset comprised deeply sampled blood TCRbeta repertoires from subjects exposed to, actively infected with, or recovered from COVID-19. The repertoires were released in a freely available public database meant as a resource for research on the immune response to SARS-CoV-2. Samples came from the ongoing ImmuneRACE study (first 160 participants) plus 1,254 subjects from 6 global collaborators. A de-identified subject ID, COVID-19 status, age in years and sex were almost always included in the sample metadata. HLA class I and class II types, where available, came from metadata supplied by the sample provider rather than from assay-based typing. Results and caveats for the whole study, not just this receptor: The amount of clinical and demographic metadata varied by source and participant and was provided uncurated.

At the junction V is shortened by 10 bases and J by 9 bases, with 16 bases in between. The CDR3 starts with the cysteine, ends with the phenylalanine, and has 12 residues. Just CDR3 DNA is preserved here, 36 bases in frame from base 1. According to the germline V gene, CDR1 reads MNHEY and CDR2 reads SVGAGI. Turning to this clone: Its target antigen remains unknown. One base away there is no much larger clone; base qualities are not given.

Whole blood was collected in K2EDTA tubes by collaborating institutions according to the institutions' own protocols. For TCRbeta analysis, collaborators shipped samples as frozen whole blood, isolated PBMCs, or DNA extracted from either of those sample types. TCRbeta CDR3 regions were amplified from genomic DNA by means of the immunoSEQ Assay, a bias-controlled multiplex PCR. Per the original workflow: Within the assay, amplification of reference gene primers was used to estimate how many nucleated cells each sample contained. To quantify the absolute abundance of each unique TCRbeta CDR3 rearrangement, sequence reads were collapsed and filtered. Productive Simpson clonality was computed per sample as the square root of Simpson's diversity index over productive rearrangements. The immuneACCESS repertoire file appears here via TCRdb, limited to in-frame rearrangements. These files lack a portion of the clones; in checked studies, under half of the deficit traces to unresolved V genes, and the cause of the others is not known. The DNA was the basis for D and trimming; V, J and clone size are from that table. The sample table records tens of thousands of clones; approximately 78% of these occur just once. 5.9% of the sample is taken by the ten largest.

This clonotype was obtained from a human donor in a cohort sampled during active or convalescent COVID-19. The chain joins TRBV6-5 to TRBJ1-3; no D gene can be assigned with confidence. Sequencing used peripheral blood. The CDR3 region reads CAIRTGRGTIYF. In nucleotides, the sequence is TGTGCCATCCGGACCGGGCGGGGCACCATATATTTT.